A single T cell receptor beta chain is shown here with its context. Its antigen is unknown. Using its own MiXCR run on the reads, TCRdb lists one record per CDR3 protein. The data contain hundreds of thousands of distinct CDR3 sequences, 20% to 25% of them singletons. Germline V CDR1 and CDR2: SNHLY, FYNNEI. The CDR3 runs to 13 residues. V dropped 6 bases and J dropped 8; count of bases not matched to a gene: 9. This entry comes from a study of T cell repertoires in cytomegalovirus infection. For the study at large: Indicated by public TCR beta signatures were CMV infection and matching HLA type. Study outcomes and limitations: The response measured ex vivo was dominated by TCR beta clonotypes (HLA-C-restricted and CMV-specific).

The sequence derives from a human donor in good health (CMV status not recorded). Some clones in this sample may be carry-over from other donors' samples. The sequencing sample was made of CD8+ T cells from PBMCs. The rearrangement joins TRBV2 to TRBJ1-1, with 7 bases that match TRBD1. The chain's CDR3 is CASRGTDKIEAFF. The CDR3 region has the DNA TGTGCCAGCAGGGGGACAGATAAAATCGAAGCTTTCTTT. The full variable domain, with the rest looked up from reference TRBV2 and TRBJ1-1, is EPEVTQTPSHQVTQMGQEVILRCVPISNHLYFYWYRQILGQKVEFLVSFYNNEISEKSEIFDDQFSVERPDGSNFTLKIRSTKLEDSAMYFCASRGTDKIEAFFGQGTRLTVV.